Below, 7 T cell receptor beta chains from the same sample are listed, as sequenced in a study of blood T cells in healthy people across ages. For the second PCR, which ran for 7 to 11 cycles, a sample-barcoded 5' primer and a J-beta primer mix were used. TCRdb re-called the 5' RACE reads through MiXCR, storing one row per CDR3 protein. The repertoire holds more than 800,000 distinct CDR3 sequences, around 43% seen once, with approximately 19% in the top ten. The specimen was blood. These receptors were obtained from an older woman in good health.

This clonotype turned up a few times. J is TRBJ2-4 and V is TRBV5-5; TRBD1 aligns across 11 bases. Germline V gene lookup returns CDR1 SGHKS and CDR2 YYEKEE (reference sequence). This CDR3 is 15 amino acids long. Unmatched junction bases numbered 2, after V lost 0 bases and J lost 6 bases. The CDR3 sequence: CASSLVGTGGNIQYF. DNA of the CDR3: TGTGCCAGCAGCTTGGTCGGGACAGGGGGAAACATTCAGTACTTC.

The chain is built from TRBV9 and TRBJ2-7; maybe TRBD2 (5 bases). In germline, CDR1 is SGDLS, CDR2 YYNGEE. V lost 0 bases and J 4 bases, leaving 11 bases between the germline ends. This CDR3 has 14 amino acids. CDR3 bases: TGTGCCAGCAGCGTAGACGGAAGGAGGTACGAGCAGTACTTC. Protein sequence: CASSVDGRRYEQYF.

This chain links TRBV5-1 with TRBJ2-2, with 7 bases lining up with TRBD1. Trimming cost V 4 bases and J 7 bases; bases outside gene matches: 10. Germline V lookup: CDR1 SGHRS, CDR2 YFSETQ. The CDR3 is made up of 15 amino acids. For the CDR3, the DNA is TGCGCCAGCAGCGACAAGGGACAGCCGCTCGGGGAGCTGTTTTTT. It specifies CASSDKGQPLGELFF.

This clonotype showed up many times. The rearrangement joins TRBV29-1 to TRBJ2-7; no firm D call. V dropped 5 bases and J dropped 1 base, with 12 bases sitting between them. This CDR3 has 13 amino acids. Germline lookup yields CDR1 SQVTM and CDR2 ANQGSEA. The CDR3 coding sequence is TGCAGCGTTTACGCAGAAGGGTCCTACGAGCAGTACTTC. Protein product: CSVYAEGSYEQYF.

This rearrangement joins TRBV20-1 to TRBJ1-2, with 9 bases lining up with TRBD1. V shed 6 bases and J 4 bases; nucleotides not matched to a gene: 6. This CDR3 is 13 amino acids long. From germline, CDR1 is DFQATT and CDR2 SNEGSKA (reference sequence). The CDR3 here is CSARDRAFYGYTF. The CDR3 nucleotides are TGCAGTGCCCGGGACAGGGCTTTCTATGGCTACACCTTC.

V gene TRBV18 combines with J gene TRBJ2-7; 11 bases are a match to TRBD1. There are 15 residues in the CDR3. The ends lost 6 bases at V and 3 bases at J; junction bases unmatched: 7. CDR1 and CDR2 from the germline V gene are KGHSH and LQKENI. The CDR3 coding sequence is TGTGCCAGCTCGCGAACGGGGACAGGGGGCTACGAGCAGTACTTC. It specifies CASSRTGTGGYEQYF.

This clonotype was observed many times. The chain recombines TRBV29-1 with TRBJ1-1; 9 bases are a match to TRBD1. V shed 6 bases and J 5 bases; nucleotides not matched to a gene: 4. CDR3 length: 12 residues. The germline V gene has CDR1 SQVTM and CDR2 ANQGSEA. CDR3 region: CSVTGQGTEAFF. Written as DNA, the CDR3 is TGCAGCGTCACGGGACAGGGTACTGAAGCTTTCTTT.